The present TCR beta chain was sequenced within a study of blood T cell repertoires in COVID-19 (dated by TCRdb to 2018 to 2020). As for the study more broadly: Samples covering the acute and convalescent phases of COVID-19 were provided by collaborators in the United States, Italy and Spain. The prospective study material was composed of cDNA or gDNA derived from T cells, B-cell-depleted T cells, or PBMCs. Subjects who had been exposed to COVID-19, were actively infected with it, or had recovered from it provided the deeply sampled blood TCRbeta repertoires that made up the dataset. The repertoires were released in a freely available public database intended as a resource for research on the immune response to SARS-CoV-2. The samples were drawn from two sources: the first 160 participants of the ongoing ImmuneRACE study, and 1,254 subjects contributed by 6 global collaborators. Sample metadata almost always included a de-identified subject ID, COVID-19 status, age in years and sex. HLA class I and class II types, where available, came from metadata supplied by the sample provider rather than from assay-based typing.

V lost 2 bases and J lost 2 bases, and the count of bases not matched to a germline gene is 3. Looking up the germline V gene yields CDR1 SGHVS and CDR2 FNYEAQ. The CDR3 spans 14 residues, from the cysteine through the phenylalanine. Only the CDR3 DNA stays, 42 bases, in frame from base 1. Another Seattle source contributed samples from volunteer blood donors who had recovered from COVID-19. Each collaborating institution followed its own protocols to collect whole blood in K2EDTA tubes. For TCRbeta analysis, collaborators shipped samples in one of three forms: frozen whole blood, isolated PBMCs, or DNA extracted from either of those sample types. A note on this clone: The target of this receptor is not known. No much larger clone exists at a distance of one base, and base qualities are not known.

Results and caveats for the whole study, not just this receptor: The quantity of clinical and demographic metadata differed by source and by participant and was supplied without curation.

The immunoSEQ Assay, a bias-controlled multiplex PCR, was used to amplify TCRbeta CDR3 regions from genomic DNA. For the original study's pipeline: The number of nucleated cells in each sample was estimated from the amplification of reference gene primers within the assay. Sequence reads were collapsed and filtered to measure the absolute abundance of every unique TCRbeta CDR3 rearrangement. For each sample, productive Simpson clonality was calculated as the square root of Simpson's diversity index across productive rearrangements. The table was pulled from immuneACCESS by TCRdb, which kept in-frame rearrangements only. Such tables lose some clones; where checked, under half of the loss comes from unresolved V genes, and the rest has no known cause. V and J calls and clone size are copied from that table; D and trimming were computed from the DNA. The sample yields 120,000 to 150,000 clones; over 70% were counted once. The ten largest account for roughly 37% of the sample.

Source material: peripheral blood. The receptor's source is a man in his fifties who had recovered from COVID-19. Recombination joined TRBV7-6 with TRBJ2-7, and 7 bases in between align with TRBD1. At the DNA level, the sequence is TGTGCCAGCAGCTTATCACAGGGGACCTACGAGCAGTACTTC. Translated, this gives CASSLSQGTYEQYF.